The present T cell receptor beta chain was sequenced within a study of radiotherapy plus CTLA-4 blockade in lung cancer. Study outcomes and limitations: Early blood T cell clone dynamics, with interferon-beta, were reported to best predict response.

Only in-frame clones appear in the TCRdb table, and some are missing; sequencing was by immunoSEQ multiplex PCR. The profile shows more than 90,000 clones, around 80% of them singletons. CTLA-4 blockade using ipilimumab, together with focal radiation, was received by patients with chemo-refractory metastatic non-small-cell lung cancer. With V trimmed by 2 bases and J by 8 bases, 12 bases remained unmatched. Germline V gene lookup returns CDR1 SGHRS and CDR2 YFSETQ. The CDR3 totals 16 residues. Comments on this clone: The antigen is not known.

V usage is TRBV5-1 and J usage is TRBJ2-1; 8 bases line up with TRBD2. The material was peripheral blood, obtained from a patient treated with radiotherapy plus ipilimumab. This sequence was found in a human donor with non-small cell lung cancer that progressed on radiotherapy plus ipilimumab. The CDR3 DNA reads TGCGCCAGCAGCTTATGGGGGACTAGTGTCTTAGATGAGCAGTTCTTC. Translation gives CASSLWGTSVLDEQFF.